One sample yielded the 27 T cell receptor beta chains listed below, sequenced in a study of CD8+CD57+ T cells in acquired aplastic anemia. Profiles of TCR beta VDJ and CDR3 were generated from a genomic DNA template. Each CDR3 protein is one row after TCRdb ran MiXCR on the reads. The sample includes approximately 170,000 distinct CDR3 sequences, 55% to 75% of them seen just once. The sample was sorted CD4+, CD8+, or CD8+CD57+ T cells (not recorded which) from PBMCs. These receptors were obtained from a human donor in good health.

The CDR3, as DNA: TGTGCCAGCAGCTTAGTCCCGGGGGAGACTGAAGCTTTCTTT. Translation gives CASSLVPGETEAFF. The chain couples TRBV7-9 to TRBJ1-1, with D perhaps matching TRBD1 (5 bases). The germline V and J ends were trimmed by 1 base and 5 bases, with 11 bases remaining between them. CDR3 length: 14 amino acids. Per the germline V gene, CDR1 is SEHNR and CDR2 is FQNEAQ (reference sequence).

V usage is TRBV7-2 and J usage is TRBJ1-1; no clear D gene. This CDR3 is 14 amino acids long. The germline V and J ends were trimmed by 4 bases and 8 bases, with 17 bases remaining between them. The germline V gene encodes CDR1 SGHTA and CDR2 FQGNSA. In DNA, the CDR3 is TGTGCCAGCAGCTCAGGATCTTCCGGATCCGAAGCTTTCTTT. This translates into CASSSGSSGSEAFF.

CDR3 amino acids: CASLSRAGTEAFF. In DNA form, the CDR3 reads TGTGCCAGTTTATCCAGGGCTGGCACTGAAGCTTTCTTT. The chain employs TRBV19 and TRBJ1-1; tentative D call: TRBD1 (5 bases). V was clipped by 8 bases and J by 4 bases, with 14 bases between them. The CDR3 is made up of 13 amino acids. CDR1 and CDR2 from the germline V gene are LNHDA and SQIVND (reference sequence).

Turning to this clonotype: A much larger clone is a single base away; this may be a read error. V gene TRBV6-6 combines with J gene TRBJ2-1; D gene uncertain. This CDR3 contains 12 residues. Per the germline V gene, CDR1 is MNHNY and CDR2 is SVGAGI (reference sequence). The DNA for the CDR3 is TGTGCCGGCAGTTACTCCGAAAATGAGCAGTTCTTC. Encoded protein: CAGSYSENEQFF.

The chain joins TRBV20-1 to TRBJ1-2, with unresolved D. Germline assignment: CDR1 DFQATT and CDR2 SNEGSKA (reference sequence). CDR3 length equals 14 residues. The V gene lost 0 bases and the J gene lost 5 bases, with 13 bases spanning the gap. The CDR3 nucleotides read TGCAGTGCTAGAGATCGGCGGCGGGAGTATGGCTACACCTTC. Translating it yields CSARDRRREYGYTF.

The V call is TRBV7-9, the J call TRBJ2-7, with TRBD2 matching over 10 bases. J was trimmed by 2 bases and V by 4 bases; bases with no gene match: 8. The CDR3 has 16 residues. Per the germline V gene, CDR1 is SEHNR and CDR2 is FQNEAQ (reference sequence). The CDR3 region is CASSSGTSDRPYEQYF. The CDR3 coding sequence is TGTGCCAGCAGCTCCGGGACTAGCGATAGGCCCTACGAGCAGTACTTC.

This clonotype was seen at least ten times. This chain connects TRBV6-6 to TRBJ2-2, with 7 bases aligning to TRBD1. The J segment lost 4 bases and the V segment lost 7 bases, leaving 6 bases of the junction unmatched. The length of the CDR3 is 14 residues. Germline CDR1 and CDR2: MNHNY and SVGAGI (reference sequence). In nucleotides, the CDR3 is TGTGCCAGCACAGGGACAGAGAGCACCGGGGAGCTGTTTTTT. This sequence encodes CASTGTESTGELFF.

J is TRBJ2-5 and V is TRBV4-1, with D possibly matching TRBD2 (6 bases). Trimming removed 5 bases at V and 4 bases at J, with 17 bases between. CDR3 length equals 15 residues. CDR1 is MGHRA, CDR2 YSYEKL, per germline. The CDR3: CASSLVAGLGETQYF. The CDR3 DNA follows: TGCGCCAGCAGCTTGGTTGCGGGGCTGGGAGAGACCCAGTACTTC.

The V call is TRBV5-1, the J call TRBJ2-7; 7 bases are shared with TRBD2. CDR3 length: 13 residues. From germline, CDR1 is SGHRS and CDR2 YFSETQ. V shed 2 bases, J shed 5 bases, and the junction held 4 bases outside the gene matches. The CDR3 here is CASSFGGTHEQYF. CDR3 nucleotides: TGCGCCAGCAGCTTCGGGGGGACCCACGAGCAGTACTTC.

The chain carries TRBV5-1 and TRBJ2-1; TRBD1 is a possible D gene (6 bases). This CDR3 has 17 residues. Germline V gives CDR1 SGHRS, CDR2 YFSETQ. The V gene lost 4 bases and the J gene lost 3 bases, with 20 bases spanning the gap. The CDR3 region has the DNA TGCGCCAGCAGCCCGATAAACGGGACAAATAACTACAATGAGCAGTTCTTC. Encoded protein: CASSPINGTNNYNEQFF.

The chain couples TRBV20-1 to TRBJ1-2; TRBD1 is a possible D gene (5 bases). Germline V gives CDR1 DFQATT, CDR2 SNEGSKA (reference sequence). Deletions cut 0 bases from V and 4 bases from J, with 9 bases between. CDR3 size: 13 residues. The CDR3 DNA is TGCAGTGCTAGAGAAAGGAGGGGCTATGGCTACACCTTC. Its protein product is CSARERRGYGYTF.

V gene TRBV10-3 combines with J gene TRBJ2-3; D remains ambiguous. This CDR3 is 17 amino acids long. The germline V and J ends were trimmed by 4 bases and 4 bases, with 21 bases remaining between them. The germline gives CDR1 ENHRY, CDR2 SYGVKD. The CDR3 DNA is TGTGCCATCAGTGGCCAAGGCGTGCAGGCCATGGCAGATACGCAGTATTTT. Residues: CAISGQGVQAMADTQYF.

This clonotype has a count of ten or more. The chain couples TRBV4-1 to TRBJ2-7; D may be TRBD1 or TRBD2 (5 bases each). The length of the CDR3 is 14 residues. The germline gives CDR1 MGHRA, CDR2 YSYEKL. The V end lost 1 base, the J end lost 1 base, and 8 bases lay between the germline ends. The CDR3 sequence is CASSQGDGSYEQYF. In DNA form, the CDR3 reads TGCGCCAGCAGCCAAGGGGACGGATCCTACGAGCAGTACTTC.

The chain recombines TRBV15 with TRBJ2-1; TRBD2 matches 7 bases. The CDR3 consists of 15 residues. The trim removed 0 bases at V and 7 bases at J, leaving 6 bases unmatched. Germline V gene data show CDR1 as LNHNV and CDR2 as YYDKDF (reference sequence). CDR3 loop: CATSRDFRGGNEQFF. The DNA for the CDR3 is TGTGCCACCAGCAGAGATTTTCGGGGAGGGAATGAGCAGTTCTTC.

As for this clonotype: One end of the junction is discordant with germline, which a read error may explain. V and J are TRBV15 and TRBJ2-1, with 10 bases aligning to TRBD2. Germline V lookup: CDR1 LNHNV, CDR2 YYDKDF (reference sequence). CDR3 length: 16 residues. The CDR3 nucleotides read TGTGCCACCAGCAGCAGCGGGGGGGTCACCTACAATGAGCCGTTCTTC. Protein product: CATSSSGGVTYNEPFF.

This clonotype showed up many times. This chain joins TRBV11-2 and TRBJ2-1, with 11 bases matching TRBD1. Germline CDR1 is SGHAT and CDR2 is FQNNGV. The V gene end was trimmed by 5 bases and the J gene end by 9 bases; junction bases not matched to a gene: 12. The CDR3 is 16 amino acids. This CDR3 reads CASSRGLGQGASEQFF. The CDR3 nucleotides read TGTGCCAGCAGCCGCGGGCTTGGACAGGGGGCTAGTGAGCAGTTCTTC.

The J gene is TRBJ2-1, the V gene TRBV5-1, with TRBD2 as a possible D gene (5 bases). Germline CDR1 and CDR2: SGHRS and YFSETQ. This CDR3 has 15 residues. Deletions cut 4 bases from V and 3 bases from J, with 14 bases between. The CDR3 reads CASSNLRENYNEQFF. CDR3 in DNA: TGCGCCAGCAGCAACCTGAGGGAAAACTACAATGAGCAGTTCTTC.

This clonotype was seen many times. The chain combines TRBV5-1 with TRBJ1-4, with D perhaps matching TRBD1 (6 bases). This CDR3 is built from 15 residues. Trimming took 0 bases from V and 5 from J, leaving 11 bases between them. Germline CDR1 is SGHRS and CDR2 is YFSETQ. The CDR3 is CASSLGGGVNEKLFF. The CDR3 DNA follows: TGCGCCAGCAGCTTGGGTGGGGGCGTAAATGAAAAACTGTTTTTT.

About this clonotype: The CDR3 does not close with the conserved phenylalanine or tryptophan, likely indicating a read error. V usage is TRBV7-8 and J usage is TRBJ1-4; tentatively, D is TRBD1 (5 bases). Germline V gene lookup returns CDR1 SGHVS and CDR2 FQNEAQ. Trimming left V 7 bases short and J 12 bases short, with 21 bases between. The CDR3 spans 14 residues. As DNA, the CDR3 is TGTGCCAGCAACCCCGGGGTCAGACAGTACGAACTGTTTCTT. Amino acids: CASNPGVRQYELFL.

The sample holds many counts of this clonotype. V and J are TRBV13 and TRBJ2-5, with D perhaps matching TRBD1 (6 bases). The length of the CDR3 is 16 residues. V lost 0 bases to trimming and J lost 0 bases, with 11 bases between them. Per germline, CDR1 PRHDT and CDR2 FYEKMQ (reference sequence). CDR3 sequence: CASSLGPGVNQETQYF. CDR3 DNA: TGTGCCAGCAGCTTAGGGCCAGGGGTAAACCAAGAGACCCAGTACTTC. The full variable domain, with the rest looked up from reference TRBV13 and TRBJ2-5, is AAGVIQSPRHLIKEKRETATLKCYPIPRHDTVYWYQQGPGQDPQFLISFYEKMQSDKGSIPDRFSAQQFSDYHSELNMSSLELGDSALYFCASSLGPGVNQETQYFGPGTRLLVL.

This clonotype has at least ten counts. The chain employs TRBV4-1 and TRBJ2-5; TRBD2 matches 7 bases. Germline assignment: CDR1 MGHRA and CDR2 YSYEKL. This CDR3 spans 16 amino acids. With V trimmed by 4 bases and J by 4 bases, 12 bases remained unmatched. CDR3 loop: CASSPLEAGEVETQYF. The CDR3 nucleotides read TGCGCCAGCAGCCCCCTAGAGGCGGGAGAGGTAGAGACCCAGTACTTC.

CDR3 in amino acids: CASSGSAGSSPLHF. The CDR3 DNA reads as TGTGCCAGCTCGGGGTCGGCAGGGAGTTCACCCCTCCACTTT. This rearrangement joins TRBV15 to TRBJ1-6, with D possibly being TRBD1 (5 bases). This CDR3 spans 14 amino acids. The ends were cut back, 10 bases at V and 9 bases at J, with 19 bases in the middle. From germline, CDR1 is LNHNV and CDR2 YYDKDF (reference sequence).

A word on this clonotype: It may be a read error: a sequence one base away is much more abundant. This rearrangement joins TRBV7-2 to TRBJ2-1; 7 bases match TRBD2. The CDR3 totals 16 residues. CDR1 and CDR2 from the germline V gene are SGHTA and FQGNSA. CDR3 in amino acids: CASSSGVLAVYNGQFF. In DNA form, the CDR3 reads TGTGCCAGCAGTTCAGGCGTCCTAGCGGTCTACAATGGGCAGTTCTTC.

CDR3 in DNA: TGTGCTTGCCAGAGGGGGCTAGCCACAGATACGCAGTATTTT. Encoded protein: CACQRGLATDTQYF. The chain links TRBV6-6 to TRBJ2-3, with 7 bases fitting TRBD1. The CDR3 covers 14 residues. Per germline, CDR1 MNHNY and CDR2 SVGAGI (reference sequence).

The CDR3 DNA reads TGTGCCAGCAGCTATTTCGGCGGGAAAGCTTTCTTT. Translation: CASSYFGGKAFF. The chain couples TRBV5-6 to TRBJ1-1; unclear D gene. The germline CDR1 and CDR2 sequences are SGHDT and YYEEEE. V gave up 3 bases and J gave up 9 bases, with 12 bases separating them. The CDR3 extends over 12 amino acids.

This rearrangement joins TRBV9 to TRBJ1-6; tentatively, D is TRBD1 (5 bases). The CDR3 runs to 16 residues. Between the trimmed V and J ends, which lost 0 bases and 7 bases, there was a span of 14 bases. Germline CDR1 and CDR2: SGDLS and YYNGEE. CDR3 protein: CASSVAQVAGNSPLHF. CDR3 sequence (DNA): TGTGCCAGCAGCGTAGCTCAAGTGGCAGGGAATTCACCCCTCCACTTT.

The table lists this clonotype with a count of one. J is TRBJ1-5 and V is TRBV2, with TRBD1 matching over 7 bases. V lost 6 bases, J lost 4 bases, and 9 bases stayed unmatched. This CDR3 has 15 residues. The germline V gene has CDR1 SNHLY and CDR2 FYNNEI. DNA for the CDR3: TGTGCCAGCAGCCAAGACAGGGACCGAAATCAGCCCCAGCATTTT. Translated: CASSQDRDRNQPQHF.